The present T cell receptor (beta chain) was sequenced within a study of blood T cell repertoires in COVID-19. Participants, 18 to 89 years old, spanned around 26 US areas. Per the study methods: Amplification from reference gene primers served as the basis for estimated nucleated cell counts. The data were produced by immunoSEQ multiplex PCR, yet TCRdb's version contains in-frame clones alone and is incomplete. V, J and clone size were drawn from that table, and D and trimming were deduced from the DNA. This sample has more than 200,000 clones, with approximately 86% found just once. This clone was counted a few times. CDR1 is DFQATT, CDR2 SNEGSKA, per germline (reference sequence). The CDR3 runs to 11 residues. Trimming removed 0 bases at V and 9 bases at J, with 6 bases between.

The specimen sequenced was PBMCs or T cells enriched from blood (not recorded which). The rearrangement uses TRBV20-1 and TRBJ2-1; D not certain. The receptor was derived from a woman in her forties or fifties who had recovered from COVID-19. The CDR3 bases are TGCAGTGCTAGAGATTCCCGTGAGCAGTTCTTC. This translates into CSARDSREQFF.